These 30 T cell receptor beta chains were all obtained from the same sample, sequenced in a study of beta chain features in type 1 diabetes. Study results and caveats: Researchers report that Type 1 diabetes patients had moderately but significantly shorter TCRB CDR3s across all four CD4+ subsets.

For these receptors, no antigen is known. All of the isolated RNA was reverse transcribed, so expressed TCRB transcripts were sequenced. Method: immunoSEQ multiplex PCR; TCRdb's copy keeps in-frame clones and lacks some. In the table there are around 340,000 clones, over 7% of which are singletons. Sequencing used central memory CD4+ T cells from blood. The receptor set was obtained from a young man with type 1 diabetes.

Comments on this clone: An end of the junction does not agree with germline; a read error may underlie this. The chain uses TRBV20-1 and TRBJ1-3; no clear D. Germline V gene sequence: CDR1 DFQATT, CDR2 SNEGSKA (reference sequence). The CDR3 is 11 amino acids. The CDR3 region has the DNA TGCAGTGTACAATCTGGCAACACCATATATTTT. Encoded protein: CSVQSGNTIYF.

The V call is TRBV9, the J call TRBJ2-2; 11 bases fit TRBD1. CDR1 is SGDLS and CDR2 is YYNGEE in the germline V gene. CDR3 length: 16 amino acids. The V gene end was trimmed by 5 bases and the J gene end by 7 bases; junction bases not matched to a gene: 10. In nucleotides, the CDR3 is TGTGCCAGCAGAGTCGGACAGGGGGCGGGTGTCGGGGAGCTGTTTTTT. Amino acids: CASRVGQGAGVGELFF.

This clone was found many times. The V and J genes are TRBV2 and TRBJ1-6; TRBD1 aligns across 7 bases. CDR1 is SNHLY and CDR2 is FYNNEI in the germline V gene. Trimming cost V 7 bases and J 7 bases; bases outside gene matches: 4. This CDR3 spans 13 amino acids. The CDR3 loop is CASTGQANSPLHF. The DNA for the CDR3 is TGTGCCAGCACTGGACAGGCCAATTCACCCCTCCACTTT.

This clone was counted between two and nine times. CDR3 bases: TGTGCCAGTAAGGGACTGGGTCGGGATACGCAGTATTTT. Its translation is CASKGLGRDTQYF. The V and J genes are TRBV19 and TRBJ2-3; the D gene is possibly TRBD2 (6 bases). The CDR3 runs to 13 residues. Trimming stripped 7 bases from V and 6 bases from J, with 14 bases between. Germline CDR1 reads LNHDA; CDR2 reads SQIVND (reference sequence).

V usage is TRBV6-5 and J usage is TRBJ2-7; D is unclear. The CDR3 consists of 11 residues. CDR1 MNHEY and CDR2 SVGAGI come from the germline V gene. V gave up 5 bases and J gave up 1 base, with 3 bases separating them. The CDR3 bases are TGTGCCAGCAGTGGGTCCTACGAGCAGTACTTC. Encoded protein: CASSGSYEQYF.

Written as DNA, the CDR3 is TGCGCCAGCAGCCAAGATAGTTACAGAGCGACCTTTTATAATTCACCCCTCCACTTT. Residues: CASSQDSYRATFYNSPLHF. V is TRBV4-3 and J is TRBJ1-6; no reliable D call. The CDR3 runs to 19 residues. V dropped 0 bases and J dropped 4 bases, with 19 bases sitting between them. Germline CDR1 is LGHNA and CDR2 is YSLEER.

The chain employs TRBV7-2 and TRBJ1-6; a possible D gene is TRBD1 (5 bases). This CDR3 contains 15 residues. Germline V gene sequence: CDR1 SGHTA, CDR2 FQGNSA. Trimming pared 0 bases from V and 2 bases from J, leaving 5 bases between. The DNA of the CDR3 is TGTGCCAGCAGCTTAGCGGACACCTATAATTCACCCCTCCACTTT. Encoded protein: CASSLADTYNSPLHF. Drawing the rest from reference TRBV7-2 and TRBJ1-6, the complete variable domain is GAGVSQSPSNKVTEKGKDVELRCDPISGHTALYWYRQSLGQGLEFLIYFQGNSAPDKSGLPSDRFSAERTGGSVSTLTIQRTQQEDSAVYLCASSLADTYNSPLHFGNGTRLTVT.

The chain uses TRBV10-1 and TRBJ2-1, with 8 positions matching TRBD2. Germline V gene data show CDR1 as WNHNN and CDR2 as SYGVQD (reference sequence). Germline trimming cut 6 bases from V and 0 bases from J; bases unmatched to any gene: 1. This CDR3 comprises 14 residues. CDR3 protein: CASSGGVSYNEQFF. The CDR3 DNA follows: TGCGCCAGCAGCGGGGGGGTCTCCTACAATGAGCAGTTCTTC.

The chain carries TRBV6-5 and TRBJ2-7; D remains unclear. V shed 5 bases and J shed 6 bases, with 14 bases lying between them. Germline CDR1 is MNHEY and CDR2 is SVGAGI. There are 13 residues in the CDR3. The chain's CDR3 is CASSELPIGEQYF. CDR3 coding DNA: TGTGCCAGCAGTGAATTGCCTATAGGCGAGCAGTACTTC.

As regards this clone: This sample also contains other DNA sequences that code for the same CDR3. The chain carries TRBV29-1 and TRBJ1-4; TRBD1 is a possible D gene (5 bases). The CDR3 consists of 11 residues. The germline V and J ends were trimmed by 6 bases and 4 bases, with 6 bases remaining between them. Germline V lookup: CDR1 SQVTM, CDR2 ANQGSEA. The CDR3: CSVDSNEKLFF. CDR3 nucleotides: TGCAGCGTAGACAGTAATGAAAAACTGTTTTTT. Variable domain in full (rest from reference TRBV29-1 and TRBJ1-4): SAVISQKPSRDICQRGTSLTIQCQVDSQVTMMFWYRQQPGQSLTLIATANQGSEATYESGFVIDKFPISRPNLTFSTLTVSNMSPEDSSIYLCSVDSNEKLFFGSGTQLSVL.

The chain combines TRBV2 with TRBJ1-1; 8 bases match TRBD1. In germline, CDR1 is SNHLY, CDR2 FYNNEI. The CDR3 consists of 15 residues. V shed 6 bases, J shed 6 bases, and the junction held 12 bases outside the gene matches. This CDR3 reads CASRKTGENNPEAFF. CDR3 coding DNA: TGTGCCAGCAGGAAGACAGGGGAAAACAACCCTGAAGCTTTCTTT.

This clone was found a few times. The V gene is TRBV7-2, the J gene TRBJ1-2, with D hard to call. Trimming removed 10 bases from V and 8 bases from J, with 20 bases in between. Germline V CDR1 and CDR2: SGHTA, FQGNSA. This CDR3 is 13 amino acids long. CDR3 amino acids: CANRLQRGGGYTF. CDR3 DNA sequence: TGTGCCAACCGACTACAACGGGGAGGGGGCTACACCTTC.

In its sample, this clone was seen a few times. The chain couples TRBV2 to TRBJ2-5, with 8 bases lining up with TRBD1. The V gene end was trimmed by 3 bases and the J gene end by 6 bases; junction bases not matched to a gene: 6. CDR1 and CDR2 from the germline V gene are SNHLY and FYNNEI. CDR3 length equals 14 residues. For the CDR3, the DNA is TGTGCCAGCAGTGAGCGGACAGGGCCACAGACCCAGTACTTC. Translating gives CASSERTGPQTQYF.

This clone has only a few counts. The J gene is TRBJ1-4, the V gene TRBV7-9; D not certain. CDR1 and CDR2 from the germline V gene are SEHNR and FQNEAQ (reference sequence). The CDR3 consists of 14 residues. V dropped 2 bases and J dropped 3 bases, with 7 bases sitting between them. CDR3 region: CASSLPGSNEKLFF. For the CDR3, the DNA is TGTGCCAGCAGCTTACCGGGATCTAATGAAAAACTGTTTTTT.

This clone appeared a few times. The CDR3 DNA is TGTGCCAGCAGTTCTCCCCCGGTCGGCATTCAGTACTTC. It yields the protein CASSSPPVGIQYF. This rearrangement joins TRBV28 to TRBJ2-4, with no clear D. Germline V gene lookup returns CDR1 MDHEN and CDR2 SYDVKM. CDR3 size: 13 residues. The V end was cut by 4 bases, the J end by 9 bases, with 13 bases between.

The chain employs TRBV5-1 and TRBJ2-1; 11 nucleotides line up with TRBD1. Unmatched junction bases numbered 3, after V lost 4 bases and J lost 6 bases. CDR3 length: 14 amino acids. Germline-derived CDR1 and CDR2 are SGHRS and YFSETQ. The chain's CDR3 is CASSVGQGANEQFF. In nucleotides, the CDR3 is TGCGCCAGCAGCGTAGGACAGGGGGCCAATGAGCAGTTCTTC.

The V call is TRBV5-4, the J call TRBJ2-1; 10 nucleotides match TRBD2. Germline values: CDR1 SGHNT, CDR2 YYREEE (reference sequence). This CDR3 comprises 18 residues. Unmatched junction bases numbered 13, after V lost 0 bases and J lost 7 bases. CDR3 amino acids: CASSLASTSGRGGNEQFF. For the CDR3, the DNA is TGTGCCAGCAGCTTGGCCTCGACTAGCGGGCGAGGAGGGAATGAGCAGTTCTTC.

This clone was found a few times. V and J are TRBV29-1 and TRBJ2-5; no definite D call. From germline, CDR1 is SQVTM and CDR2 ANQGSEA. This CDR3 spans 15 amino acids. With 4 bases removed from V and 2 bases from J, the gap between germline ends came to 17 bases. This CDR3 is CSVVLEVGTQETQYF. DNA of the CDR3: TGCAGCGTTGTATTAGAGGTGGGAACGCAAGAGACCCAGTACTTC.

This clone was found many times. The J gene is TRBJ2-4, the V gene TRBV2, with D perhaps given as TRBD1 or TRBD2 (5 bases each). The V end lost 1 base, the J end lost 0 bases, and 13 bases lay between the germline ends. The CDR3 runs 17 residues. From germline, CDR1 is SNHLY and CDR2 FYNNEI. The CDR3 here is CASSEEGPELAKNIQYF. The DNA for the CDR3 is TGTGCCAGCAGTGAAGAGGGACCCGAACTAGCCAAAAACATTCAGTACTTC.

V gene TRBV27 combines with J gene TRBJ2-7, with TRBD2 identical over 13 bases. The germline CDR1 and CDR2 sequences are MNHEY and SMNVEV (reference sequence). CDR3 length: 16 amino acids. The V gene end was trimmed by 8 bases and the J gene end by 5 bases; junction bases not matched to a gene: 12. The CDR3 sequence is CASGRTGTSGIHEQYF. The CDR3 DNA sequence: TGTGCCAGCGGGAGAACCGGGACTAGCGGGATCCACGAGCAGTACTTC.

This clone was counted only a few times. The chain links TRBV11-2 to TRBJ2-7; 9 bases fit TRBD1. Germline CDR1 reads SGHAT; CDR2 reads FQNNGV. The V gene end was trimmed by 2 bases and the J gene end by 11 bases; junction bases not matched to a gene: 16. There are 16 residues in the CDR3. DNA for the CDR3: TGTGCCAGCAGCTTAAGCCGGGACAGGGTGGTTGTGGGGAAGTACTTC. Its translation: CASSLSRDRVVVGKYF.

The rearrangement joins TRBV5-1 to TRBJ1-2; 8 nucleotides match TRBD1. Germline V gene lookup returns CDR1 SGHRS and CDR2 YFSETQ. With 4 bases clipped from V and 8 bases from J, the junction kept 19 bases outside the gene matches. The CDR3 runs 17 residues. As DNA, the CDR3 is TGCGCCAGCAGCCGAAACCAATTGGGACAGGAAGGGGGAGGCTACACCTTC. Protein sequence: CASSRNQLGQEGGGYTF.

This clone was counted a few times. The chain couples TRBV27 to TRBJ1-6, with a possible D match to TRBD1 (5 bases). Germline V gives CDR1 MNHEY, CDR2 SMNVEV (reference sequence). V was clipped by 1 base and J by 5 bases, with 6 bases between them. The length of the CDR3 is 14 residues. The CDR3 is CASSLWGNNSPLHF. The CDR3, as DNA: TGTGCCAGCAGTTTATGGGGGAATAATTCACCCCTCCACTTT.

This rearrangement joins TRBV9 to TRBJ2-1; D uncertain. The V gene's germline CDR1 is SGDLS and CDR2 YYNGEE. Trimming left V 2 bases short and J 7 bases short, with 7 bases between. The CDR3 consists of 12 residues. CDR3 sequence (DNA): TGTGCCAGCAGCGTGGCACGGAATGAGCAGTTCTTC. It codes for CASSVARNEQFF. Looking up the rest from reference TRBV9 and TRBJ2-1 gives the full variable domain: DSGVTQTPKHLITATGQRVTLRCSPRSGDLSVYWYQQSLDQGLQFLIQYYNGEERAKGNILERFSAQQFPDLHSELNLSSLELGDSALYFCASSVARNEQFFGPGTRLTVL.

This clone appeared many times. V is TRBV7-2 and J is TRBJ1-5; D unresolved. Trimming cost V 4 bases and J 4 bases, with 8 bases left between them. In germline, CDR1 is SGHTA, CDR2 FQGNSA. CDR3 length: 13 amino acids. The CDR3 spells CASSSEWNQPQHF. CDR3 DNA: TGTGCCAGCAGCTCCGAGTGGAATCAGCCCCAGCATTTT.

The V call is TRBV28, the J call TRBJ1-2, with 9 positions matching TRBD1. After removal of 9 bases from V and 2 bases from J, the junction contained 4 bases not matched to a gene. The CDR3 length is 13 residues. Germline V lookup: CDR1 MDHEN, CDR2 SYDVKM. The CDR3 DNA reads as TGTGCCAGTTCCGGGACAGGGAACTATGGCTACACCTTC. Translating it yields CASSGTGNYGYTF.

On this clone itself: This may be a read error, as it is one base from a much larger clone. The chain uses TRBV5-1 and TRBJ2-3; 13 nucleotides match TRBD2. The trim removed 4 bases at V and 2 bases at J, leaving 4 bases unmatched. Looked up from germline, CDR1 is SGHRS and CDR2 is YFSETQ. The CDR3 covers 16 residues. CDR3 DNA: TGCGCCAGCAGCCCCGGACTAGCGGGGGCCACAGATACGCAGTATTTT. As protein: CASSPGLAGATDTQYF.

DNA of the CDR3: TGTGCCAGCAGTAAGGACAGACGCCTAGTCTACGAGCAGTACTTC. It specifies CASSKDRRLVYEQYF. V and J are TRBV7-2 and TRBJ2-7, with D possibly matching TRBD1 (6 bases). This CDR3 contains 15 residues. CDR1 and CDR2 (germline): SGHTA, FQGNSA. With 6 bases removed from V and 3 bases from J, the gap between germline ends came to 18 bases.

This chain uses TRBV28 with TRBJ2-7; 7 bases fit TRBD1. Per germline, CDR1 MDHEN and CDR2 SYDVKM. The CDR3 runs 15 residues. Unmatched junction bases numbered 10, after V lost 6 bases and J lost 2 bases. Here the CDR3 DNA reads TGTGCCAGCAGGGGATCCGGGACAGCGACCTACGAGCAGTACTTC. It codes for CASRGSGTATYEQYF.

The V and J genes are TRBV6-5 and TRBJ2-7; 9 bases fit TRBD1. The CDR3 has 15 residues. Trimming cost V 4 bases and J 3 bases; bases outside gene matches: 7. In germline, CDR1 is MNHEY, CDR2 SVGAGI. CDR3 DNA sequence: TGTGCCAGCAGTTCACAGGGGGCGGATATCTACGAGCAGTACTTC. This codes for CASSSQGADIYEQYF.